The subject of this entry is one T cell receptor (beta chain). This sample was taken from a study of blood T cell repertoires in COVID-19. Turning to the study itself: Italy, Spain and the United States were the sources of the convalescent and acute COVID-19 samples.

Followed longitudinally, the Seattle patients had been enrolled during active infection. In the authors' workflow: Reference gene primer amplification gave estimated nucleated cell counts. Generated by immunoSEQ multiplex PCR, the TCRdb table keeps only in-frame clones and is missing some. For V, J and clone size, that table is used; D and trimming come from the DNA. The table shows around 100,000 clones, with about nine tenths occurring only once. The CDR3 has 17 amino acids. Trimming cost V 4 bases and J 5 bases, with 22 bases left between them. The V gene's germline CDR1 is SGDLS and CDR2 YYNGEE. Sequenced input: peripheral blood. This receptor was taken from a woman in her forties or fifties with COVID-19, enrolled during active disease. V usage is TRBV9 and J usage is TRBJ2-1, with a weak D call TRBD2 (6 bases). For the CDR3, the DNA is TGTGCCAGCAGCTCCCGGGGTGTGGGGGGTACACACAATGAGCAGTTCTTC. It codes for CASSSRGVGGTHNEQFF.